What follows are 5 T cell receptor beta chains derived from one specimen sequenced in a study of cytomegalovirus exposure and HLA in healthy donors. The PCR was carried out with 60 Vbeta primers and 13 Jbeta primers. Repertoires were generated with immunoSEQ multiplex PCR, while TCRdb's copy carries only in-frame clones and drops some. The data hold hundreds of thousands of clones, with 60% to 80% observed a single time. The sequenced sample was PBMCs. The receptor set was obtained from a woman aged 25 to 45 in good health and CMV-seronegative.

The V and J genes are TRBV30 and TRBJ2-7, with TRBD2 matching 9 bases. With 3 bases clipped from V and 4 bases from J, the junction kept 16 bases outside the gene matches. This CDR3 has 17 amino acids. Germline loops: CDR1 GTSNPN, CDR2 SVGIG (reference sequence). CDR3 loop: CAWRGGVAGALTYEQYF. The CDR3 nucleotides are TGTGCCTGGAGGGGGGGAGTAGCGGGGGCCCTCACTTACGAGCAGTACTTC.

There are a few counts of this clone. The rearrangement uses TRBV2 and TRBJ1-1; maybe TRBD1 (5 bases). The CDR3 loop spans 13 amino acids. The germline CDR1 and CDR2 sequences are SNHLY and FYNNEI. The V end was cut by 5 bases, the J end by 1 base, with 8 bases between. The CDR3 reads CASSKTENTEAFF. The DNA of the CDR3 is TGTGCCAGCAGTAAGACAGAGAACACTGAAGCTTTCTTT.

This chain joins TRBV6-4 and TRBJ2-1; 12 bases align to TRBD2. Germline V gives CDR1 MRHNA, CDR2 SNTAGT. With 5 bases clipped from V and 3 bases from J, the junction kept 2 bases outside the gene matches. The CDR3 spans 15 residues. Here the CDR3 DNA reads TGTGCCAGCAGTAGGACTAGCGGGGACTACAATGAGCAGTTCTTC. This gives the protein CASSRTSGDYNEQFF.

This chain joins TRBV27 and TRBJ2-2, with D hard to call. Germline lookup yields CDR1 MNHEY and CDR2 SMNVEV (reference sequence). The length of the CDR3 is 14 residues. The ends were cut back, 6 bases at V and 4 bases at J, with 12 bases in the middle. The CDR3 DNA is TGTGCCAGCAGCAGCCAGGTGGCCACCGGGGAGCTGTTTTTT. Translating it yields CASSSQVATGELFF.

Here the CDR3 DNA reads TGCGCCAGCAGCCATGGCGGGACTGCCTACGAGCAGTACTTC. Its translation: CASSHGGTAYEQYF. The chain employs TRBV4-1 and TRBJ2-7, with D possibly TRBD2 on 6 matching bases. Deletions cut 3 bases from V and 2 bases from J, with 11 bases between. The germline CDR1 and CDR2 sequences are MGHRA and YSYEKL. This CDR3 is built from 14 residues.